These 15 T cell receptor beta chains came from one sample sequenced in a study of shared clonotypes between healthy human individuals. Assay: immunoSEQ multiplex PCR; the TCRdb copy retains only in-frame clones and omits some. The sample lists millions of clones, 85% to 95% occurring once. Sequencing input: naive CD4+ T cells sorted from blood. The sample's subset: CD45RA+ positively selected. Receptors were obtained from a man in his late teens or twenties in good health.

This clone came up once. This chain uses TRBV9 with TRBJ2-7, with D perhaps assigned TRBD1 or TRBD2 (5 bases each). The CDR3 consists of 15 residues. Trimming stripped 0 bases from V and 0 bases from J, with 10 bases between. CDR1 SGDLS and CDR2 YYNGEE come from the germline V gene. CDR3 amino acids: CASSVDRGASYEQYF. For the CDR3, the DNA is TGTGCCAGCAGCGTAGATCGAGGGGCCTCCTACGAGCAGTACTTC. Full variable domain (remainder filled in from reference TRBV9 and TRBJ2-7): DSGVTQTPKHLITATGQRVTLRCSPRSGDLSVYWYQQSLDQGLQFLIQYYNGEERAKGNILERFSAQQFPDLHSELNLSSLELGDSALYFCASSVDRGASYEQYFGPGTRLTVT.

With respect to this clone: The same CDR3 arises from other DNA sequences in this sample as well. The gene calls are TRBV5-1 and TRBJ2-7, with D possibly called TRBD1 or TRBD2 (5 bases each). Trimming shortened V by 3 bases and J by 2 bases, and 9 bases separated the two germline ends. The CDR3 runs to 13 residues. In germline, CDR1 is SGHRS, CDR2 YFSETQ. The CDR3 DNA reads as TGCGCCAGCAGCTGGGACGGAACCTACGAGCAGTACTTC. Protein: CASSWDGTYEQYF.

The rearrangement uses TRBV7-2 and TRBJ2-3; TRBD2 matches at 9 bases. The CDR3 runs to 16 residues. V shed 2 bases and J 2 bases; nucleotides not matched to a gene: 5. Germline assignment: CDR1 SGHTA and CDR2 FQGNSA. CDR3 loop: CASSLLAGTITDTQYF. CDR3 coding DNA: TGTGCCAGCAGCTTACTAGCGGGGACTATCACAGATACGCAGTATTTT. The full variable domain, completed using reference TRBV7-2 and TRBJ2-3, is GAGVSQSPSNKVTEKGKDVELRCDPISGHTALYWYRQSLGQGLEFLIYFQGNSAPDKSGLPSDRFSAERTGGSVSTLTIQRTQQEDSAVYLCASSLLAGTITDTQYFGPGTRLTVL.

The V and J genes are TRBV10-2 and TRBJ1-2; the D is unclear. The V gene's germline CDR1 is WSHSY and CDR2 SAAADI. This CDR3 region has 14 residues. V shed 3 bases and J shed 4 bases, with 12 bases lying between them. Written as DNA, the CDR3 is TGCGCCAGCAGTGACCTGCAGTCGAGCTATGGCTACACCTTC. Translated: CASSDLQSSYGYTF.

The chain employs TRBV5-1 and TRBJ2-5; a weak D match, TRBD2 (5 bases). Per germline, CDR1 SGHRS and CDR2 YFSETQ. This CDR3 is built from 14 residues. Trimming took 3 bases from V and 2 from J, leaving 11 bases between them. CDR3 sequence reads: CASSWDSDQETQYF. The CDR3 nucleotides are TGCGCCAGCAGCTGGGATAGCGATCAAGAGACCCAGTACTTC. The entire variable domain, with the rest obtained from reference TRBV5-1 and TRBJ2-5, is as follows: KAGVTQTPRYLIKTRGQQVTLSCSPISGHRSVSWYQQTPGQGLQFLFEYFSETQRNKGNFPGRFSGRQFSNSRSEMNVSTLELGDSALYLCASSWDSDQETQYFGPGTRLLVL.

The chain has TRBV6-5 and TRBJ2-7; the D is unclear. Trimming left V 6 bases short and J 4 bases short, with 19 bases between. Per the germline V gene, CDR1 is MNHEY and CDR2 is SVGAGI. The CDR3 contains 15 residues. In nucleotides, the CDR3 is TGTGCCAGCAGGGTACAAGCCCTGGGTATGTACGAGCAGTACTTC. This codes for CASRVQALGMYEQYF.

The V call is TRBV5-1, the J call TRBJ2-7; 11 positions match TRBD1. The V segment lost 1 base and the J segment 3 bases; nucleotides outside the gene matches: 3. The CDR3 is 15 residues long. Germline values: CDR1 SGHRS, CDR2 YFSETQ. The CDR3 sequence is CASSLPGTGGYEQYF. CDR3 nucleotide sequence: TGCGCCAGCAGCTTGCCCGGGACAGGGGGCTACGAGCAGTACTTC.

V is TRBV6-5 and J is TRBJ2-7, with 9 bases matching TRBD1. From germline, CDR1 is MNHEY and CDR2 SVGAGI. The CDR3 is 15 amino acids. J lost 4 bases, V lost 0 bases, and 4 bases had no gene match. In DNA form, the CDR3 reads TGTGCCAGCAGTTACTCGACTGGGACAGGGTACGAGCAGTACTTC. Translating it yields CASSYSTGTGYEQYF.

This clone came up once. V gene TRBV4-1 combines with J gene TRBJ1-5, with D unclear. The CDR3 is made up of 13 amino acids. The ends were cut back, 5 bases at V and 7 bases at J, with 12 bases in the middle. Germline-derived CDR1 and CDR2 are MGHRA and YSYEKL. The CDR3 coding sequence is TGCGCCAGCAGCTTGGGCCCGCGACAGCCCCAGCATTTT. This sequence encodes CASSLGPRQPQHF.

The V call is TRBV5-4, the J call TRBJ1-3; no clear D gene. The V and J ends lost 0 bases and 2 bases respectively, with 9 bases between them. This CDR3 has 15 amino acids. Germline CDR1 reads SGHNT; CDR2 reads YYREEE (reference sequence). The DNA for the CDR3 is TGTGCCAGCAGCTTGGATCCCGTTGCTGGAAACACCATATATTTT. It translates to CASSLDPVAGNTIYF.

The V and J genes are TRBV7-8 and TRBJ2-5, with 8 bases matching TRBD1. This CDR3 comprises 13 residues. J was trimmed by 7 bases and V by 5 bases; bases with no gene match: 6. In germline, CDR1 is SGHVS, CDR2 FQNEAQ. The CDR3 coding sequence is TGTGCCAGCAGCGATGGACAGGGCGGGACCCAGTACTTC. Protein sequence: CASSDGQGGTQYF. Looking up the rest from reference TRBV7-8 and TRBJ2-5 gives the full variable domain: GAGVSQSPRYKVAKRGQDVALRCDPISGHVSLFWYQQALGQGPEFLTYFQNEAQLDKSGLPSDRFFAERPEGSVSTLKIQRTQQEDSAVYLCASSDGQGGTQYFGPGTRLLVL.

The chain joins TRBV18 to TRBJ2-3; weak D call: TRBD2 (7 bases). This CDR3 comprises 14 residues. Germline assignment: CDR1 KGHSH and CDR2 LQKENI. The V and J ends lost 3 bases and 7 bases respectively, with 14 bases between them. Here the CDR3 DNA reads TGTGCCAGCTCACCCCAGGGGAGGGGGAATACGCAGTATTTT. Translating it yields CASSPQGRGNTQYF.

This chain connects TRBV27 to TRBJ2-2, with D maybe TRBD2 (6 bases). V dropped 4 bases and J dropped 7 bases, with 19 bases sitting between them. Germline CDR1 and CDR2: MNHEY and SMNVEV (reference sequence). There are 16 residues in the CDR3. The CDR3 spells CASSSPGTVGGGELFF. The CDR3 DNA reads TGTGCCAGCAGTTCCCCTGGGACGGTCGGGGGCGGGGAGCTGTTTTTT.

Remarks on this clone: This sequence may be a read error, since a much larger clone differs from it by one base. The CDR3 sequence is CASSFSGSSYEQYF. In DNA form, the CDR3 reads TGTGCCAGCAGCTTTAGCGGGAGCTCCTACGAGCAGTACTTC. The chain carries TRBV11-2 and TRBJ2-5; 9 nucleotides line up with TRBD2. The J call may not be correct, given that the DNA end is closer to TRBJ2-7. The CDR3 extends over 14 amino acids. Germline V gene data show CDR1 as SGHAT and CDR2 as FQNNGV.

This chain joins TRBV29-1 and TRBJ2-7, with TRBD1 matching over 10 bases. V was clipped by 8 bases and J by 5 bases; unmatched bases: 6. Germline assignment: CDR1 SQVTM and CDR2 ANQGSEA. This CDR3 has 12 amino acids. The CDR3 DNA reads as TGCAGCATATGGGACAGGGGAGACGAGCAGTACTTC. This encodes CSIWDRGDEQYF.